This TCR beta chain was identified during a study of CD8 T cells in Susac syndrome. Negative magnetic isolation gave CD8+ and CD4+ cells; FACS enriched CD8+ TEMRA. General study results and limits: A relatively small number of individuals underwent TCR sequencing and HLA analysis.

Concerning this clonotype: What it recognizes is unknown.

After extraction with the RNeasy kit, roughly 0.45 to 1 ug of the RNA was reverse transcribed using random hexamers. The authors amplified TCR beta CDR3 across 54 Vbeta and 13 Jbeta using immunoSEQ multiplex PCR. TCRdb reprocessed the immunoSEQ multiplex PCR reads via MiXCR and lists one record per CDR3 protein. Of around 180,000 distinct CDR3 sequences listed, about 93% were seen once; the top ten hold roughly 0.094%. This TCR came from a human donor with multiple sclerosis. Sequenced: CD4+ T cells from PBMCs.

The CDR3 DNA reads as TGTGCCAGCAGTACCACAGGGATAGAGACCCAGTACTTC. It specifies CASSTTGIETQYF. The V and J genes are TRBV27 and TRBJ2-5, with a tentative D call TRBD1 (6 bases). V was shortened by 5 bases and J by 4 bases, with 11 bases between the two germline ends. The CDR3 consists of 13 residues. CDR1 is MNHEY and CDR2 is SMNVEV in the germline V gene (reference sequence).